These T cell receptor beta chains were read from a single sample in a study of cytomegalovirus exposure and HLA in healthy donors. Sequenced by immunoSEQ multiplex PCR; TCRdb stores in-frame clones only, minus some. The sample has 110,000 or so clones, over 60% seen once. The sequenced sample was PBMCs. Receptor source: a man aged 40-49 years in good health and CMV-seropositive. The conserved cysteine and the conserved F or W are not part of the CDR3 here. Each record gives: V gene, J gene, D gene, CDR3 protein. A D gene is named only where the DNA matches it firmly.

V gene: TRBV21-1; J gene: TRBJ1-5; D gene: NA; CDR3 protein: ASRRIWDRVTRMSNQPQH
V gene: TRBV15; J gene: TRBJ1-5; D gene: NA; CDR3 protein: ATRVFEGPGNNQPQH
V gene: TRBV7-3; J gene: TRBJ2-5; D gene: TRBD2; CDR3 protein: ASSLSGGGFETQY
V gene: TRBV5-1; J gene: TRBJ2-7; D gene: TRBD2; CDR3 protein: ASSAPRAGAYEQY
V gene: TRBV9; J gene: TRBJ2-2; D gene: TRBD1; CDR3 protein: ASSVAGGSNTGELF
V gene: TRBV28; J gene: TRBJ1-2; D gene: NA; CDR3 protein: ASSLGRGTYGYT
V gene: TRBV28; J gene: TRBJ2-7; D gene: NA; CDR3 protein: ASSFWTENEQY
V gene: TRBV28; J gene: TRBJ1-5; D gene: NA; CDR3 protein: ASTRDTLQPQH
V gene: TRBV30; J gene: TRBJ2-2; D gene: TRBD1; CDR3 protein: AWSRDRGKNTGELF
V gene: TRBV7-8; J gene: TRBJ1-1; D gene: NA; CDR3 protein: ASSPSPNTEAF
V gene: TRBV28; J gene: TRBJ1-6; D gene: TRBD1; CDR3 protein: ASSPPTFLGQGGTSNSPLH
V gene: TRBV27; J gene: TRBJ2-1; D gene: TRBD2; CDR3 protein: ASGGGYNEQF
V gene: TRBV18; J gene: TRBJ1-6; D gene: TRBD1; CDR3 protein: ASSSGQDNSPLH
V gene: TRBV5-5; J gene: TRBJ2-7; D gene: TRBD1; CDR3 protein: ASSPGQGAYEQY
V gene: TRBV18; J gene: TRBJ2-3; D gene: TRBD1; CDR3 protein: ASSLDRATDTQY
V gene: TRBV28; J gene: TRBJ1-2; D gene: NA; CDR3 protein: ASSSPGQPSNYGYT
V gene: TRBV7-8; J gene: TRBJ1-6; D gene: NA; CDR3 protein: ASSHKGRNSPLH
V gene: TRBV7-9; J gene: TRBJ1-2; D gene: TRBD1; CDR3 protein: ASSPNPGTGGGNT
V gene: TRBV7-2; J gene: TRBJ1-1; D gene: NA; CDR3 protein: ASSSDRINTEAF
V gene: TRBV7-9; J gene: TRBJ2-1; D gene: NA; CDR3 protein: SSSPPQYAHRDEQF
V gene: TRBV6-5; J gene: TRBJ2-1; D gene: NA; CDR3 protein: ASSYRGSSYNEQF
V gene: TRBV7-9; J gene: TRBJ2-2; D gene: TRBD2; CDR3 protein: ASSAGGTTNTGELF